This TCR beta chain emerged from a study of T cells in Graves' hyperthyroidism and ophthalmopathy. CDR3 length: 13 residues. V shed 3 bases, J shed 6 bases, and the junction held 3 bases outside the gene matches. CDR1 is SNHLY and CDR2 is FYNNEI in the germline V gene. The investigators amplified TCR beta CDR3 regions from RNA transcripts. First-round RT-PCR with HTBI primers amplified the TCR CDR3 region. TCRdb analysed the multiplex PCR reads with MiXCR anew, one entry per CDR3 protein. The table has roughly 570,000 distinct CDR3 sequences, about 45% seen once. Participants, patients aged 18 to 65, had newly diagnosed hyperthyroidism with a duration under 2 months. Used for diagnoses were clinical symptoms, serum thyroxine and TRAb, thyroid ultrasound and orbital computed tomography.

The receptor comes from a woman aged 18-29 years with Graves' hyperthyroidism. Sequencing was performed on peripheral blood or thyroid tissue (not recorded which). This chain joins TRBV2 and TRBJ1-2, with 8 bases lining up with TRBD1. The CDR3 loop is CASSEDRDDGYTF. CDR3 nucleotide sequence: TGTGCCAGCAGTGAGGACAGGGACGATGGCTACACCTTC.